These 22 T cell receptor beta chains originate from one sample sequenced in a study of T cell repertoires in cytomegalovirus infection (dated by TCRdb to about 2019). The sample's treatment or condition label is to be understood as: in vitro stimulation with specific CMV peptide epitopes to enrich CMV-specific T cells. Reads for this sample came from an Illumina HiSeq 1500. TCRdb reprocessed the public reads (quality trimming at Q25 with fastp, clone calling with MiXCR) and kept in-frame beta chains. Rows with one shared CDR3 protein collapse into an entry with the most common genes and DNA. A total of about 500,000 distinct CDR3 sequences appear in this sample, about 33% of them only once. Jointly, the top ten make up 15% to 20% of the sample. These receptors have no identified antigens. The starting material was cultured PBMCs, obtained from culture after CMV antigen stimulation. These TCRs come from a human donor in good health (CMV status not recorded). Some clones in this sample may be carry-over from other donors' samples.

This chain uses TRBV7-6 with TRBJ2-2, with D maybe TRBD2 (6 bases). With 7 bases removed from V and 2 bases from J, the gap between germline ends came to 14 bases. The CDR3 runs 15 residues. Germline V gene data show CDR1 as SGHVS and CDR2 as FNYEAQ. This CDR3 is CASTLGRGNTGELFF. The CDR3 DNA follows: TGTGCCAGCACCCTCGGGCGGGGAAACACCGGGGAGCTGTTTTTT.

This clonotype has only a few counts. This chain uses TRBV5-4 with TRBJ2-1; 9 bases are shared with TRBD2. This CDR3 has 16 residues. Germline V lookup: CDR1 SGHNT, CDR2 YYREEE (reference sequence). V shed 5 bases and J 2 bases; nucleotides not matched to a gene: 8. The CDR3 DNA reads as TGTGCCAGCAGGCGGCCGGGACTAGCTGCCTACAATGAGCAGTTCTTC. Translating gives CASRRPGLAAYNEQFF.

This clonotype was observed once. Here the CDR3 reads CASSVPYNEQFF. The CDR3 nucleotides are TGTGCCAGCAGCGTCCCGTACAATGAGCAGTTCTTC. The chain combines TRBV12-3 or TRBV12-4 with TRBJ2-1; the D is unclear. Trimming pared 6 bases from V and 4 bases from J, leaving 7 bases between. The CDR3 is 12 residues long.

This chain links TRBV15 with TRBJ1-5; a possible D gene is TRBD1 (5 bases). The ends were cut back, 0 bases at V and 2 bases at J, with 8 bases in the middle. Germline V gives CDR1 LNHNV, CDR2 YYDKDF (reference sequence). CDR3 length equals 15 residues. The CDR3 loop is CATSRDGAGNQPQHF. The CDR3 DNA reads TGTGCCACCAGCAGAGATGGGGCAGGCAATCAGCCCCAGCATTTT.

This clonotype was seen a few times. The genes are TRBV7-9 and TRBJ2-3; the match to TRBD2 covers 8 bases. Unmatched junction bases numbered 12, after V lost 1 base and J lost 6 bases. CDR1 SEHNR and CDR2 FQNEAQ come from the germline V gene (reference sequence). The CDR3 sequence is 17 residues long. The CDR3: CASSLGSTGTSYDTQYF. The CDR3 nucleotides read TGTGCCAGCAGCTTAGGTTCTACCGGGACTAGTTACGATACGCAGTATTTT.

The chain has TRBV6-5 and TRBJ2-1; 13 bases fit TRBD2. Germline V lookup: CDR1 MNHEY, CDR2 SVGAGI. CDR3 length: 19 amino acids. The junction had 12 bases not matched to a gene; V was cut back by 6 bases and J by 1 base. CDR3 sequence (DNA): TGTGCCAGCAGAATACGCGGACTAGCGGGAGATCCATCCTACAATGAGCAGTTCTTC. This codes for CASRIRGLAGDPSYNEQFF.

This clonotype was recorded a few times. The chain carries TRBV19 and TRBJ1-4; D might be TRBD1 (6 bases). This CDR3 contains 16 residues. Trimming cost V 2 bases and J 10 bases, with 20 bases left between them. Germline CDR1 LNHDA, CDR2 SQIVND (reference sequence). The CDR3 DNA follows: TGTGCCAGTAGTATACAGGGGACTAGCGAAAGAGCAAAACTGTTTTTT. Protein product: CASSIQGTSERAKLFF.

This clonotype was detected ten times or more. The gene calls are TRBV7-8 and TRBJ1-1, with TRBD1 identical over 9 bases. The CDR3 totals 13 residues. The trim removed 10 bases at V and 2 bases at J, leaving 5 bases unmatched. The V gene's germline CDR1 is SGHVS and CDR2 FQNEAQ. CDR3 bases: TGTGCCATTTCGGACAGGGGTAACACTGAAGCTTTCTTT. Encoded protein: CAISDRGNTEAFF.

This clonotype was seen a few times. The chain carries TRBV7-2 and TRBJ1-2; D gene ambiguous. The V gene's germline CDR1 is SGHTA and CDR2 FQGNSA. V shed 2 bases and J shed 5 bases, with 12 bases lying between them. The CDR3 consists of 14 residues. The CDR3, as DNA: TGTGCCAGCAGCTTAAACCAAGACGGGTATGGCTACACCTTC. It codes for CASSLNQDGYGYTF.

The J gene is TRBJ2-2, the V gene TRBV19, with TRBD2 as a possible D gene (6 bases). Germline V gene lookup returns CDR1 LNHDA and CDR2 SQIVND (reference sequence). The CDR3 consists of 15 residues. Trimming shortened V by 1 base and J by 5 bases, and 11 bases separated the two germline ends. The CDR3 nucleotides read TGTGCCAGTAGTATAGGACTAGGGAGGACCGGGGAGCTGTTTTTT. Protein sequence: CASSIGLGRTGELFF.

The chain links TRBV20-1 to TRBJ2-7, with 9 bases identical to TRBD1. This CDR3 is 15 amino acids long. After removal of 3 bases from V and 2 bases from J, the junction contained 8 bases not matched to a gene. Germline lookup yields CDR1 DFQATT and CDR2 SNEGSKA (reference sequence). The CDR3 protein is CSARGPGQGTYEQYF. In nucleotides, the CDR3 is TGCAGTGCTAGGGGGCCGGGACAGGGAACCTACGAGCAGTACTTC.

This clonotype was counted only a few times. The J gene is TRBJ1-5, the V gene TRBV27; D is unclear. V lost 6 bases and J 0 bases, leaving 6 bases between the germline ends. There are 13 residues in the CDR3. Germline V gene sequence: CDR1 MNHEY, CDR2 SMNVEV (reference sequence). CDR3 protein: CASRPYSNQPQHF. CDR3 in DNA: TGTGCCAGCAGACCTTATAGCAATCAGCCCCAGCATTTT.

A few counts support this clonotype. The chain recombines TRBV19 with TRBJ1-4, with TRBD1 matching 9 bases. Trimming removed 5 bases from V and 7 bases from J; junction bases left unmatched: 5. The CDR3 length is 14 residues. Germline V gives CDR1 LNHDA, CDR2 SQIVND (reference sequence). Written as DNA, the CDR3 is TGTGCCAGTAGTGTGGGACAGGGCAGTGAAAAACTGTTTTTT. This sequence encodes CASSVGQGSEKLFF.

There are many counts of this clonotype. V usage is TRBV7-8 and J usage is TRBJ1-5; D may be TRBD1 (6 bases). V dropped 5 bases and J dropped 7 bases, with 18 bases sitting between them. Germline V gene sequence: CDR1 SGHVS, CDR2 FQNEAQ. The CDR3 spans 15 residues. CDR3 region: CASSPQRGGRQPQHF. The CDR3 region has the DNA TGTGCCAGCAGCCCCCAAAGGGGGGGCAGACAGCCCCAGCATTTT.

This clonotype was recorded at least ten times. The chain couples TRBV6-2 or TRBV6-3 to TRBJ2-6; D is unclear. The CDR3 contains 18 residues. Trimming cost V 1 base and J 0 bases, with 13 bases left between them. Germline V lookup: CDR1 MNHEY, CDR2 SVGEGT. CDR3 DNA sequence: TGTGCCAGCAGTTACTACTTCGGCAGGCCCTCTGGGGCCAACGTCCTGACTTTC. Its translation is CASSYYFGRPSGANVLTF.

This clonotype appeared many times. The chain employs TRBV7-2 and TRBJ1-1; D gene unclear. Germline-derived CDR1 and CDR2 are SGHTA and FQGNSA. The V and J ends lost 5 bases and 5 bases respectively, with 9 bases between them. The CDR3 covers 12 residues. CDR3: CASSPQGTEAFF. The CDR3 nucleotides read TGTGCCAGCAGCCCCCAAGGAACTGAAGCTTTCTTT.

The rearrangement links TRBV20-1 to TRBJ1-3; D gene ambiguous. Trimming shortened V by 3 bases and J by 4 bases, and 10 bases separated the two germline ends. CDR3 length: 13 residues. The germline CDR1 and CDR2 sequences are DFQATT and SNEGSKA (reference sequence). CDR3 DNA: TGCAGTGCTAGCTGGCTTGCCGGAAACACCATATATTTT. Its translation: CSASWLAGNTIYF.

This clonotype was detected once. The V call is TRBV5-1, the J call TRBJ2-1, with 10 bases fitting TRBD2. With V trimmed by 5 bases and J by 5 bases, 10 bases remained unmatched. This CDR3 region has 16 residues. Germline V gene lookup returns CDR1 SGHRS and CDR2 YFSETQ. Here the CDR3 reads CASRLGRTSGNNEQFF. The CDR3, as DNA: TGCGCCAGCAGACTGGGGCGGACTAGCGGAAACAATGAGCAGTTCTTC.

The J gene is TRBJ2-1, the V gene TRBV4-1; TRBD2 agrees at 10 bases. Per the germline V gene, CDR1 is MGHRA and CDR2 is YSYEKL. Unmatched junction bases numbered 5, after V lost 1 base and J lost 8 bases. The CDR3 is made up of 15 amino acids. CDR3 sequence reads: CASSQGLAGEYEQFF. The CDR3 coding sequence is TGCGCCAGCAGCCAAGGGCTAGCGGGAGAATATGAGCAGTTCTTC.

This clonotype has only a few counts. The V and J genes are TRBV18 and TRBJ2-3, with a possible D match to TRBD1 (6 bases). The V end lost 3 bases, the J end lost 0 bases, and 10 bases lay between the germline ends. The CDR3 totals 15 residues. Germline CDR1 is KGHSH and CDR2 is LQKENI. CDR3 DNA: TGTGCCAGCTCACCTGGACAGCTCAGCACAGATACGCAGTATTTT. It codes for CASSPGQLSTDTQYF.

The CDR3 is CASSATGTGLDEQFF. CDR3 sequence (DNA): TGTGCCAGCAGCGCGACCGGGACAGGGTTAGATGAGCAGTTCTTC. The chain carries TRBV9 and TRBJ2-1, with 9 bases aligning to TRBD1. CDR1 is SGDLS and CDR2 is YYNGEE in the germline V gene. V shed 3 bases and J 8 bases; nucleotides not matched to a gene: 9. This CDR3 region has 15 residues.

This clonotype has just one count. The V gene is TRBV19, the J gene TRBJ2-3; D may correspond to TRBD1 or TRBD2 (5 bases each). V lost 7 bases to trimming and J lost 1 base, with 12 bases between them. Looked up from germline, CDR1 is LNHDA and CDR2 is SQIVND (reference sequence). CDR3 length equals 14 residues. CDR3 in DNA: TGTGCCAGTATTGGCAGGGACGGCACAGATACGCAGTATTTT. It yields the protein CASIGRDGTDTQYF.